Presented here are 30 T cell receptor beta chains from one specimen sequenced in a study of regulatory T cells in long-lasting Graves disease. As to time point: persistent/refractory GD, antithyroid drugs over 5 years with positive TRAb. PBMC RNA was the source of the TCR library. HTBI primers from iRepertoire and Arm-PCR of CDR3 regions yielded the TCR beta libraries. TCRdb reanalysed the multiplex PCR reads using MiXCR and keeps one entry per CDR3 protein. Altogether about 450,000 distinct CDR3 sequences are present, roughly a quarter being singletons, with the ten largest covering approximately 28%. Sequencing was performed on peripheral blood mononuclear cells (PBMCs), taken when the disease was refractory, from a patient treated with antithyroid drugs. These receptors were obtained from a female donor with Graves disease.

Only a few counts were recorded for this clonotype. This rearrangement joins TRBV27 to TRBJ2-6; D perhaps matches TRBD2 (6 bases). The CDR3 contains 16 residues. Trimming cost V 0 bases and J 4 bases, with 10 bases left between them. The germline V gene encodes CDR1 MNHEY and CDR2 SMNVEV (reference sequence). The CDR3 loop is CASSLSAGIGANVLTF. Written as DNA, the CDR3 is TGTGCCAGCAGTTTATCGGCGGGGATAGGGGCCAACGTCCTGACTTTC.

Remarks on this clonotype: This clone may be a read error of a much larger clone one base away. The V call is TRBV30, the J call TRBJ1-2; D unresolved. Germline V gene data show CDR1 as GTSNPN and CDR2 as SVGIG (reference sequence). This CDR3 is 14 amino acids long. V lost 2 bases and J lost 6, with 16 bases in between. The DNA for the CDR3 is TGTGCCTGGAGTACCCGATACGGCGGCCATGGCTACACCTTC. Translating gives CAWSTRYGGHGYTF.

The rearrangement uses TRBV5-1 and TRBJ2-2; 9 bases line up with TRBD2. J gave up 6 bases and V 3 bases, and 9 bases lay outside the gene matches. This CDR3 comprises 16 residues. The V gene's germline CDR1 is SGHRS and CDR2 YFSETQ. In DNA form, the CDR3 reads TGCGCCAGCAGCTGGGTAGCGGGAGAGATCGCCGGGGAGCTGTTTTTT. It translates to CASSWVAGEIAGELFF.

The J gene is TRBJ2-1, the V gene TRBV28, with TRBD2 matching over 10 bases. CDR1 MDHEN and CDR2 SYDVKM come from the germline V gene. The CDR3 consists of 16 residues. Germline trimming cut 5 bases from V and 3 bases from J; bases unmatched to any gene: 7. The CDR3: CASSISGRAHYNEQFF. The CDR3 DNA follows: TGTGCCAGCAGTATCAGCGGGAGGGCCCACTACAATGAGCAGTTCTTC.

This clonotype was counted ten times or more. The chain couples TRBV12-3 or TRBV12-4 to TRBJ2-2, with D hard to call. This CDR3 contains 16 residues. The V and J ends lost 6 bases and 6 bases respectively, with 20 bases between them. CDR3 nucleotide sequence: TGTGCCAGCAGCCCAATGCGATTAGGGTTCGCCGGGGAGCTGTTTTTT. Translating gives CASSPMRLGFAGELFF.

This chain connects TRBV7-2 to TRBJ1-1, with D uncertain. Germline V CDR1 and CDR2: SGHTA, FQGNSA. CDR3 length: 15 amino acids. V dropped 4 bases and J dropped 1 base, with 13 bases sitting between them. Here the CDR3 reads CASSSWMAANTEAFF. CDR3 nucleotide sequence: TGTGCCAGCAGCTCCTGGATGGCAGCGAACACTGAAGCTTTCTTT.

This clonotype has a count of ten or more. CDR3 DNA sequence: TGTGCCAGCCGCCCCTACGACAGGGTCGGCTACAATGAGCAGTTCTTC. It codes for CASRPYDRVGYNEQFF. This rearrangement joins TRBV28 to TRBJ2-1, with 7 bases lining up with TRBD1. J lost 3 bases, V lost 8 bases, and 13 bases had no gene match. This CDR3 region has 16 residues. The V gene's germline CDR1 is MDHEN and CDR2 SYDVKM. Supplemented by reference TRBV28 and TRBJ2-1, the full variable domain reads DVKVTQSSRYLVKRTGEKVFLECVQDMDHENMFWYRQDPGLGLRLIYFSYDVKMKEKGDIPEGYSVSREKKERFSLILESASTNQTSMYLCASRPYDRVGYNEQFFGPGTRLTVL.

The chain has TRBV11-2 and TRBJ2-3; 9 nucleotides agree with TRBD1. Germline CDR1 reads SGHAT; CDR2 reads FQNNGV. The V and J ends lost 5 bases and 5 bases, in that order; junction bases with no gene match: 14. The CDR3 extends over 17 amino acids. CDR3 protein: CASSPAWDREDRDTQYF. CDR3 coding DNA: TGTGCCAGCAGCCCCGCGTGGGACAGGGAAGACAGAGATACGCAGTATTTT.

This clonotype was observed a handful of times. The chain carries TRBV7-6 and TRBJ2-2; the D gene is possibly TRBD2 (6 bases). The germline V gene encodes CDR1 SGHVS and CDR2 FNYEAQ. This CDR3 spans 15 amino acids. V was shortened by 5 bases and J by 3 bases, with 13 bases between the two germline ends. The CDR3 DNA reads TGTGCCAGCAGCGCGGGACTCCGATACACCGGGGAGCTGTTTTTT. Its translation is CASSAGLRYTGELFF.

The chain joins TRBV5-1 to TRBJ2-7, with TRBD2 matching over 8 bases. The CDR3 has 14 amino acids. The V gene's germline CDR1 is SGHRS and CDR2 YFSETQ. J was trimmed by 3 bases and V by 6 bases; bases with no gene match: 8. In nucleotides, the CDR3 is TGCGCCAGCACCTACTACGGGGGGGACTACGAGCAGTACTTC. Translated, it gives CASTYYGGDYEQYF.

This clonotype was detected ten times or more. The chain joins TRBV2 to TRBJ2-7, with D unresolved. The V and J ends lost 1 base and 4 bases respectively, with 14 bases between them. Germline CDR1 SNHLY, CDR2 FYNNEI. The CDR3 contains 15 residues. The CDR3 region is CASSEEAGPFYEQYF. Here the CDR3 DNA reads TGTGCCAGCAGTGAAGAGGCAGGTCCGTTTTACGAGCAGTACTTC. The whole variable domain, remainder taken from reference TRBV2 and TRBJ2-7, is EPEVTQTPSHQVTQMGQEVILRCVPISNHLYFYWYRQILGQKVEFLVSFYNNEISEKSEIFDDQFSVERPDGSNFTLKIRSTKLEDSAMYFCASSEEAGPFYEQYFGPGTRLTVT.

CDR3 in DNA: TGCGCCAGCAGCTTGGCTGGAGTAGCGGGAGGGGAGACCCAGTACTTC. Its protein product is CASSLAGVAGGETQYF. The chain is built from TRBV5-1 and TRBJ2-5, with TRBD2 matching over 11 bases. V was pared by 0 bases and J by 5 bases, with 6 bases of the junction left unmatched. Germline CDR1 and CDR2: SGHRS and YFSETQ. This CDR3 comprises 16 residues.

This clonotype was seen a few times. The chain combines TRBV20-1 with TRBJ1-2; tentative D call: TRBD1 (5 bases). The CDR3 extends over 15 amino acids. Trimming cost V 1 base and J 0 bases, with 12 bases left between them. The germline V gene encodes CDR1 DFQATT and CDR2 SNEGSKA (reference sequence). CDR3 DNA: TGCAGTGCTAGAGGTTGGGGACGACCTAACTATGGCTACACCTTC. Translated: CSARGWGRPNYGYTF.

This clonotype was seen many times. The V call is TRBV6-2 or TRBV6-3, the J call TRBJ1-5; D gene unclear. The CDR3 sequence is 14 residues long. Trimming stripped 5 bases from V and 1 base from J, with 9 bases between. CDR1 MNHEY and CDR2 SVGEGT come from the germline V gene. This CDR3 is CASSGVGSNQPQHF. CDR3 DNA sequence: TGTGCCAGCAGTGGGGTAGGGAGCAATCAGCCCCAGCATTTT.

In its sample, this clonotype was seen a few times. The chain couples TRBV11-2 to TRBJ2-2, with D unresolved. Trimming left V 5 bases short and J 5 bases short, with 12 bases between. The CDR3 loop spans 14 amino acids. Germline V gene sequence: CDR1 SGHAT, CDR2 FQNNGV. CDR3: CASSPVSPTGELFF. As DNA, the CDR3 is TGTGCCAGCAGCCCCGTGAGCCCAACCGGGGAGCTGTTTTTT.

The rearrangement links TRBV12-3 or TRBV12-4 to TRBJ2-7, with TRBD2 identical over 7 bases. V was pared by 6 bases and J by 4 bases, with 9 bases of the junction left unmatched. The CDR3 has 14 residues. CDR3: CASSYTRGGYEQYF. Written as DNA, the CDR3 is TGTGCCAGCAGCTACACAAGGGGAGGGTACGAGCAGTACTTC.

This clonotype was picked up many times. The DNA of the CDR3 is TGTGCCAGCAGGAACAGGGGGAGCTCCTACGAGCAGTACTTC. Amino acids: CASRNRGSSYEQYF. This chain joins TRBV28 and TRBJ2-7; 8 bases fit TRBD1. V was clipped by 6 bases and J by 0 bases; unmatched bases: 4. Germline values: CDR1 MDHEN, CDR2 SYDVKM. The CDR3 is made up of 14 amino acids.

This clonotype was observed at least ten times. V and J are TRBV2 and TRBJ1-5; 9 nucleotides align to TRBD1. The CDR3 is 15 residues long. J lost 6 bases, V lost 6 bases, and 9 bases had no gene match. In germline, CDR1 is SNHLY, CDR2 FYNNEI. The CDR3 sequence is CASSPTGTGLQPQHF. In nucleotides, the CDR3 is TGTGCCAGCAGCCCTACCGGGACAGGGCTTCAGCCCCAGCATTTT.

The rearrangement uses TRBV6-5 and TRBJ1-3; no definite D call. The CDR3 consists of 15 residues. Germline CDR1 and CDR2: MNHEY and SVGAGI. V lost 0 bases and J lost 4, with 10 bases in between. The CDR3 coding sequence is TGTGCCAGCAGTTACTCTTCGGAGCTCGGAAACACCATATATTTT. It encodes CASSYSSELGNTIYF.

This clonotype has more than one count but fewer than ten. CDR3 nucleotide sequence: TGTGCCAGCAGCCAAGTGGGACAGGGCTTACCGCCTTATGGCTACACCTTC. This gives the protein CASSQVGQGLPPYGYTF. The chain joins TRBV14 to TRBJ1-2, with 9 bases identical to TRBD1. CDR1 and CDR2 from the germline V gene are SGHDN and FVKESK. The CDR3 spans 17 residues. With 1 base clipped from V and 5 bases from J, the junction kept 11 bases outside the gene matches.

This clonotype has only a few counts. The chain has TRBV6-5 and TRBJ2-7; 7 positions match TRBD2. Germline V gene lookup returns CDR1 MNHEY and CDR2 SVGAGI. The V segment lost 0 bases and the J segment 4 bases; nucleotides outside the gene matches: 3. This CDR3 has 14 amino acids. The CDR3 DNA sequence: TGTGCCAGCAGTTACTCTCTAGCGGAGTACGAGCAGTACTTC. Encoded protein: CASSYSLAEYEQYF.

This chain links TRBV24-1 with TRBJ1-2; no clear D. Trimming took off 3 bases at V and 0 bases at J, with 7 bases between the two ends. Germline CDR1 and CDR2: KGHDR and SFDVKD. This CDR3 is 14 amino acids long. In DNA, the CDR3 is TGTGCCACCAGTGATGTCTCGTCTAACTATGGCTACACCTTC. Its protein product is CATSDVSSNYGYTF.

The sample holds a few counts of this clonotype. The chain carries TRBV12-3 or TRBV12-4 and TRBJ1-1, with a weak D call TRBD1 (5 bases). The CDR3 extends over 12 amino acids. V lost 4 bases and J 6 bases, leaving 9 bases between the germline ends. The CDR3 reads CASSSGFPEAFF. CDR3 nucleotides: TGTGCCAGCAGTTCAGGGTTTCCTGAAGCTTTCTTT.

In its sample, this clonotype was seen a few times. The chain recombines TRBV4-3 with TRBJ1-2; 8 bases map to TRBD1. V dropped 1 base and J dropped 7; count of bases not matched to a gene: 11. The CDR3 spans 16 residues. The germline gives CDR1 LGHNA, CDR2 YSLEER. The CDR3 DNA follows: TGCGCCAGCAGCCAAGGGGGGCCCAGGGGGCCTCTTGGCTACACCTTC. Translated, it gives CASSQGGPRGPLGYTF.

The rearrangement links TRBV28 to TRBJ2-1, with 9 bases that match TRBD2. Germline V gene data show CDR1 as MDHEN and CDR2 as SYDVKM. V trimming: 4 bases; J trimming: 3 bases; junction bases outside the gene matches: 10. The CDR3 contains 17 residues. CDR3 protein: CASSCSLAGPDYNEQFF. As DNA, the CDR3 is TGTGCCAGCAGTTGCTCACTAGCGGGCCCGGACTACAATGAGCAGTTCTTC.

The chain carries TRBV27 and TRBJ1-2, with D perhaps matching TRBD1 (5 bases). V shed 4 bases and J shed 10 bases, with 19 bases lying between them. Germline CDR1 and CDR2: MNHEY and SMNVEV (reference sequence). The CDR3 length is 14 residues. The CDR3 coding sequence is TGTGCCAGCAGTTCCGGACATAACCGACCCAACTACACCTTC. Translating it yields CASSSGHNRPNYTF.

A few counts support this clonotype. The V call is TRBV6-5, the J call TRBJ1-2; D ambiguous. The CDR3 is 11 residues long. Trimming pared 4 bases from V and 6 bases from J, leaving 6 bases between. Germline V gives CDR1 MNHEY, CDR2 SVGAGI. CDR3 residues: CASSLRDGYTF. CDR3 in DNA: TGTGCCAGCAGTTTACGCGATGGCTACACCTTC.

This clonotype was seen a few times. The chain carries TRBV6-2 or TRBV6-3 and TRBJ1-1; 9 nucleotides agree with TRBD1. The V and J ends lost 5 bases and 6 bases, in that order; junction bases with no gene match: 7. The CDR3 loop spans 14 amino acids. Germline assignment: CDR1 MNHEY and CDR2 SVGEGT. The CDR3 DNA is TGTGCCAGCAGTAAGCGGACAGGGGCGCCTGAAGCTTTCTTT. It specifies CASSKRTGAPEAFF.

In this sample, this clonotype turned up many times. The J gene is TRBJ2-2, the V gene TRBV15; D may be TRBD2 (5 bases). The CDR3 loop spans 15 amino acids. Trimming removed 6 bases from V and 2 bases from J, with 13 bases in between. CDR1 and CDR2 (germline): LNHNV, YYDKDF (reference sequence). DNA for the CDR3: TGTGCCACCAGTTATCAGAGGGTTAACACCGGGGAGCTGTTTTTT. Its translation: CATSYQRVNTGELFF.

This clonotype was observed a few times. This chain joins TRBV15 and TRBJ1-3; maybe TRBD1 (5 bases). Between the trimmed V and J ends, which lost 0 bases and 0 bases, there was a span of 9 bases. The CDR3 runs 16 residues. Germline V gene sequence: CDR1 LNHNV, CDR2 YYDKDF (reference sequence). The CDR3 region is CATSRETGTSGNTIYF. The CDR3 DNA reads as TGTGCCACCAGCAGAGAAACAGGAACCTCTGGAAACACCATATATTTT.